One sample yielded the 28 T cell receptor beta chains listed below, sequenced in a study of glioma-infiltrating T cells. The iRepertoire nested amplicon-rescue multiplex PCR amplified TCR alpha and beta CDR3s from RNA. TCRdb redid the calling of the multiplex PCR reads with MiXCR, one entry per CDR3 protein. This sample has about 140,000 distinct CDR3 sequences, with roughly two fifths found just once. The sequenced sample was glioma tissue, nonneoplastic brain tissue, or PBMCs (not recorded which). The receptors here all came from a human donor with low-grade glioma or glioblastoma, undergoing nonglioma brain surgery, or in good health (not recorded which).

As concerns this clonotype: A much larger clone is a single base away; this may be a read error. This chain uses TRBV27 with TRBJ1-1; no reliable D call. The CDR3 has 13 amino acids. In germline, CDR1 is MNHEY, CDR2 SMNVEV (reference sequence). The CDR3 bases are TGTGCCAGCAGCCCTACAGCGCAGAGTGAAGCTTCCTTT. It yields the protein CASSPTAQSEASF.

For this clonotype: A much larger clone lies a single base off, so this may be a read error. J is TRBJ2-7 and V is TRBV6-2 or TRBV6-3; D may correspond to TRBD1 or TRBD2 (5 bases each). Deletions cut 1 base from V and 6 bases from J, with 10 bases between. The germline gives CDR1 MNHEY, CDR2 SVGEGT. This CDR3 spans 13 amino acids. For the CDR3, the DNA is TGTGCCAGCAGTTACTTATGGGGGACCGAGCAGTACTTC. It translates to CASSYLWGTEQYF.

This clonotype was detected only a few times. The chain uses TRBV27 and TRBJ2-7; D may be TRBD1 (5 bases). This CDR3 region has 13 residues. V was shortened by 3 bases and J by 3 bases, with 9 bases between the two germline ends. The germline V gene has CDR1 MNHEY and CDR2 SMNVEV (reference sequence). This chain's CDR3 is CASSLKQDYEQYF. CDR3 sequence (DNA): TGTGCCAGCAGTTTGAAACAGGACTACGAGCAGTACTTC.

CDR3 DNA sequence: TGTGCCAGTAGAGATGGCTATGGCTACACCTTC. It codes for CASRDGYGYTF. The genes are TRBV19 and TRBJ1-2; D gene uncertain. The ends were cut back, 6 bases at V and 4 bases at J, with 6 bases in the middle. Germline V gene data show CDR1 as LNHDA and CDR2 as SQIVND (reference sequence). The CDR3 has 11 amino acids. The entire variable domain, with the rest obtained from reference TRBV19 and TRBJ1-2, is as follows: DGGITQSPKYLFRKEGQNVTLSCEQNLNHDAMYWYRQDPGQGLRLIYYSQIVNDFQKGDIAEGYSVSREKKESFPLTVTSAQKNPTAFYLCASRDGYGYTFGSGTRLTVV.

This clonotype was detected a few times. This sequence joins TRBV6-1 and TRBJ1-2; 9 nucleotides line up with TRBD1. The CDR3 spans 15 residues. V dropped 6 bases and J dropped 4; count of bases not matched to a gene: 9. CDR1 is MNHNS and CDR2 is SASEGT in the germline V gene. CDR3 bases: TGTGCCAGCAGGACCAGGACAGGGGAAGGCTATGGCTACACCTTC. Translated: CASRTRTGEGYGYTF.

The chain uses TRBV20-1 and TRBJ2-3; D possibly corresponds to TRBD2 (5 bases). CDR1 is DFQATT and CDR2 is SNEGSKA in the germline V gene (reference sequence). The CDR3 is 14 amino acids. Trimming removed 3 bases at V and 0 bases at J, with 10 bases between. This CDR3 reads CSARRDTSTDTQYF. CDR3 in DNA: TGCAGTGCTAGGAGGGATACTAGCACAGATACGCAGTATTTT.

In this sample, this clonotype turned up a few times. J is TRBJ2-3 and V is TRBV7-2; perhaps TRBD2 as D (5 bases). The length of the CDR3 is 13 residues. Trimming stripped 5 bases from V and 2 bases from J, with 8 bases between. CDR1 is SGHTA, CDR2 FQGNSA, per germline. CDR3 sequence reads: CASSTDSTDTQYF. The CDR3 coding sequence is TGTGCCAGCAGCACGGACTCCACAGATACGCAGTATTTT.

The V call is TRBV10-2, the J call TRBJ2-1; 12 bases agree with TRBD1. CDR1 is WSHSY, CDR2 SAAADI, per germline. With V trimmed by 10 bases and J by 7 bases, 8 bases remained unmatched. This CDR3 has 14 amino acids. The CDR3 protein is CATQGQGALNEQFF. The CDR3 DNA reads as TGCGCCACCCAGGGACAGGGGGCGCTTAATGAGCAGTTCTTC.

This chain joins TRBV25-1 and TRBJ2-3, with TRBD2 as a possible D gene (6 bases). The V gene lost 3 bases and the J gene lost 4 bases, with 17 bases spanning the gap. The germline gives CDR1 MGHDK, CDR2 SYGVNS. This CDR3 has 16 residues. CDR3 sequence (DNA): TGTGCCAGCAGTGAGAGACTAGTAACATTTCCAGATACGCAGTATTTT. Protein product: CASSERLVTFPDTQYF.

This clonotype was seen repeatedly, ten times or more. The rearrangement joins TRBV6-1 to TRBJ2-2; 7 nucleotides match TRBD2. The J segment lost 1 base and the V segment lost 6 bases, leaving 5 bases of the junction unmatched. CDR3 length: 15 amino acids. Germline loops: CDR1 MNHNS, CDR2 SASEGT. The CDR3 region has the DNA TGTGCCAGCAGCTCATCTAGCGGGAACACCGGGGAGCTGTTTTTT. Residues: CASSSSSGNTGELFF.

A note on this clonotype: This is likely a read error, given that the CDR3 carries no conserved phenylalanine or tryptophan at its end. This chain uses TRBV28 with TRBJ2-1; the D gene is possibly TRBD1 (6 bases). From germline, CDR1 is MDHEN and CDR2 SYDVKM. The CDR3 totals 18 residues. V gave up 6 bases and J gave up 0 bases, with 21 bases separating them. CDR3 in DNA: TGTGCCAGCAGCTACTACCTCGGGGACACATACTCCTACAATGAGCAGTTCTTA. Translation gives CASSYYLGDTYSYNEQFL.

The V and J genes are TRBV24-1 and TRBJ1-2; no clear D gene. Trimming pared 0 bases from V and 6 bases from J, leaving 4 bases between. The CDR3 runs 12 residues. The germline V gene has CDR1 KGHDR and CDR2 SFDVKD. As DNA, the CDR3 is TGTGCCACCAGTGATTTGAAGGATGGCTACACCTTC. Amino acid sequence: CATSDLKDGYTF.

A few counts support this clonotype. V is TRBV28 and J is TRBJ1-2, with D perhaps matching TRBD1 (6 bases). Trimming left V 8 bases short and J 2 bases short, with 15 bases between. The CDR3 totals 14 residues. CDR1 is MDHEN, CDR2 SYDVKM, per germline. The CDR3, as DNA: TGTGCCAGCCGACCTCAACAGGGAAACTATGGCTACACCTTC. Translated, it gives CASRPQQGNYGYTF.

The V and J genes are TRBV2 and TRBJ2-7; D gene ambiguous. In germline, CDR1 is SNHLY, CDR2 FYNNEI. Trimming took 9 bases from V and 7 from J, leaving 19 bases between them. The CDR3 is 13 amino acids. This chain's CDR3 is CARSGRSAGEQYF. The DNA of the CDR3 is TGTGCCAGATCCGGACGGTCCGCTGGGGAGCAGTACTTC.

This clonotype was seen only a few times. The chain has TRBV4-1 and TRBJ1-1; the D gene is possibly TRBD1 (6 bases). Between the trimmed V and J ends, which lost 3 bases and 5 bases, there was a span of 10 bases. This CDR3 has 13 residues. The germline V gene encodes CDR1 MGHRA and CDR2 YSYEKL. Here the CDR3 DNA reads TGCGCCAGCAGCCAGGGGGCCCGGACTGAAGCTTTCTTT. Its protein is CASSQGARTEAFF.

The V call is TRBV6-2 or TRBV6-3, the J call TRBJ2-7, with D possibly being TRBD2 (6 bases). The V gene lost 0 bases and the J gene lost 2 bases, with 11 bases spanning the gap. Germline CDR1 MNHEY, CDR2 SVGEGT. The CDR3 is 15 residues long. The CDR3 sequence: CASSYSIGGPYEQYF. The CDR3 nucleotides read TGTGCCAGCAGTTACTCCATCGGGGGTCCCTACGAGCAGTACTTC.

CDR3 sequence reads: CASRVMGGTNNEQFF. The DNA for the CDR3 is TGTGCCAGCAGAGTTATGGGAGGTACCAACAATGAGCAGTTCTTC. V and J are TRBV6-1 and TRBJ2-1; perhaps TRBD2 as D (6 bases). Per the germline V gene, CDR1 is MNHNS and CDR2 is SASEGT. This CDR3 region has 15 residues. V lost 6 bases, J lost 5 bases, and 17 bases lay in between.

This clonotype has only a few counts. CDR3 sequence (DNA): TGCGCCAGCAGCCAAGTTACAGCAGGGGACTACGAGCAGTACTTC. Translation gives CASSQVTAGDYEQYF. The V and J genes are TRBV4-1 and TRBJ2-7; weak D call: TRBD1 (6 bases). The germline gives CDR1 MGHRA, CDR2 YSYEKL. V gave up 1 base and J gave up 3 bases, with 13 bases separating them. The CDR3 is 15 residues long.

The chain recombines TRBV4-2 with TRBJ1-2; 11 bases agree with TRBD1. Germline CDR1 is LGHNA and CDR2 is YNFKEQ. Trimming cost V 4 bases and J 2 bases; bases outside gene matches: 3. The CDR3 covers 15 residues. CDR3 sequence (DNA): TGTGCCAGCAGCCCCGGACAGGGGGCGAACTATGGCTACACCTTC. Encoded protein: CASSPGQGANYGYTF.

V gene TRBV7-2 combines with J gene TRBJ2-3; 8 nucleotides align to TRBD1. V dropped 5 bases and J dropped 6; count of bases not matched to a gene: 16. There are 17 residues in the CDR3. Germline V lookup: CDR1 SGHTA, CDR2 FQGNSA. CDR3: CASSPPLRAGGLDTQYF. The CDR3 DNA reads as TGTGCCAGCAGCCCTCCCCTGAGGGCAGGGGGCCTGGATACGCAGTATTTT.

The V gene is TRBV20-1, the J gene TRBJ2-7; D is possibly TRBD1 (5 bases). This CDR3 region has 13 residues. CDR1 and CDR2 (germline): DFQATT, SNEGSKA (reference sequence). The V gene lost 5 bases and the J gene lost 0 bases, with 11 bases spanning the gap. CDR3 sequence reads: CSAAWGSSYEQYF. The CDR3 region has the DNA TGCAGTGCTGCCTGGGGCAGCTCCTACGAGCAGTACTTC.

This clonotype is labeled medium-sized. This chain uses TRBV6-1 with TRBJ2-1; 8 bases are shared with TRBD2. CDR3 length: 13 amino acids. The germline V gene encodes CDR1 MNHNS and CDR2 SASEGT. J lost 6 bases, V lost 6 bases, and 4 bases had no gene match. CDR3 sequence: CASRTSVSNEQFF. The CDR3 DNA follows: TGTGCCAGCAGGACTAGCGTGAGCAATGAGCAGTTCTTC.

This clonotype has only a few counts. V and J are TRBV25-1 and TRBJ2-7; 10 nucleotides align to TRBD2. The germline gives CDR1 MGHDK, CDR2 SYGVNS. The CDR3 covers 16 residues. The V segment lost 2 bases and the J segment 7 bases; nucleotides outside the gene matches: 11. The DNA of the CDR3 is TGTGCCAGCAGTGAACAGCTAGCGGGAGCCAGGGAAGAGCAGTACTTC. It yields the protein CASSEQLAGAREEQYF.

The V gene is TRBV20-1, the J gene TRBJ2-3; D uncertain. Deletions cut 3 bases from V and 1 base from J, with 14 bases between. Germline CDR1 is DFQATT and CDR2 is SNEGSKA (reference sequence). This CDR3 is 15 amino acids long. CDR3 region: CSASPDRTGTDTQYF. CDR3 DNA sequence: TGCAGTGCTAGCCCCGACCGCACTGGCACAGATACGCAGTATTTT.

This clonotype appeared a single time. This sequence joins TRBV15 and TRBJ1-6, with a possible D match to TRBD1 (5 bases). There are 14 residues in the CDR3. Germline CDR1 and CDR2: LNHNV and YYDKDF (reference sequence). Trimming pared 3 bases from V and 10 bases from J, leaving 13 bases between. For the CDR3, the DNA is TGTGCCACCAGCAGTTACGTCCGGGGGTCACCCCTCCACTTT. Translated, it gives CATSSYVRGSPLHF.

The chain carries TRBV28 and TRBJ1-5; maybe TRBD1 (5 bases). Germline V gene data show CDR1 as MDHEN and CDR2 as SYDVKM. The CDR3 loop spans 15 amino acids. The V end was cut by 6 bases, the J end by 2 bases, with 14 bases between. As DNA, the CDR3 is TGTGCCAGCAGGATTGGGGGGGTTGGCAATCAGCCCCAGCATTTT. Translation: CASRIGGVGNQPQHF.

This chain links TRBV2 with TRBJ2-7; 7 nucleotides align to TRBD2. The V and J ends lost 5 bases and 7 bases, in that order; junction bases with no gene match: 14. Germline loops: CDR1 SNHLY, CDR2 FYNNEI. This CDR3 region has 15 residues. CDR3 protein: CASSSPGLLVGEQYF. The CDR3 DNA sequence: TGTGCCAGCAGTAGCCCGGGACTACTTGTTGGGGAGCAGTACTTC.

This clonotype showed up just a few times. The V call is TRBV6-2 or TRBV6-3, the J call TRBJ2-6, with a weak D call TRBD1 (5 bases). Germline V gene sequence: CDR1 MNHEY, CDR2 SVGEGT. CDR3 length: 16 residues. Trimming left V 2 bases short and J 3 bases short, with 11 bases between. The CDR3 nucleotides read TGTGCCAGCAGTTACGGAAGGGGTTATGGGGCCAACGTCCTGACTTTC. It codes for CASSYGRGYGANVLTF.